Shown below are 26 T cell receptor beta chains from a single sample sequenced in a study of cytomegalovirus exposure and HLA in healthy donors. Vbeta (60) and Jbeta (13) primers were used in the PCR. This table comes from immunoSEQ multiplex PCR, and its TCRdb copy is limited to in-frame clones, with some not included. The top ten hold more than 3% of the sample, which has about 160,000 clones, 60% to 85% seen once. Sequenced: PBMCs. The receptors here all came from a man aged 25-45 years in good health and CMV-seropositive.

J is TRBJ2-5 and V is TRBV7-9; possible D gene TRBD1, 6 bases. Trimming left V 1 base short and J 1 base short, with 13 bases between. This CDR3 contains 16 residues. CDR1 is SEHNR and CDR2 is FQNEAQ in the germline V gene (reference sequence). CDR3 residues: CASSLGQGIFQETQYF. The CDR3 region has the DNA TGTGCCAGCAGCTTAGGGCAGGGGATATTCCAAGAGACCCAGTACTTC.

The chain recombines TRBV27 with TRBJ1-5; 10 nucleotides agree with TRBD1. The V gene end was trimmed by 2 bases and the J gene end by 0 bases; junction bases not matched to a gene: 7. This CDR3 contains 18 residues. Looked up from germline, CDR1 is MNHEY and CDR2 is SMNVEV (reference sequence). CDR3 sequence reads: CASSLMGQGLYSNQPQHF. The CDR3 region has the DNA TGTGCCAGCAGTTTAATGGGACAGGGGCTATATAGCAATCAGCCCCAGCATTTT.

J is TRBJ2-1 and V is TRBV29-1; D is ambiguous. Trimming took off 0 bases at V and 2 bases at J, with 11 bases between the two ends. The CDR3 is 15 residues long. In germline, CDR1 is SQVTM, CDR2 ANQGSEA. The CDR3 loop reads CSVEDISIAYNEQFF. Written as DNA, the CDR3 is TGCAGCGTTGAAGATATAAGCATAGCCTACAATGAGCAGTTCTTC.

The V and J genes are TRBV5-1 and TRBJ1-1; D perhaps matches TRBD1 (5 bases). V lost 5 bases and J lost 8, with 16 bases in between. Germline V lookup: CDR1 SGHRS, CDR2 YFSETQ. The CDR3 is 13 amino acids. CDR3 sequence reads: CASRARDSSEAFF. CDR3 coding DNA: TGCGCCAGCAGGGCCCGGGACTCATCGGAAGCTTTCTTT.

The genes are TRBV5-1 and TRBJ1-4; 8 bases fit TRBD1. The CDR3 loop spans 14 amino acids. The J segment lost 8 bases and the V segment lost 4 bases, leaving 7 bases of the junction unmatched. Germline-derived CDR1 and CDR2 are SGHRS and YFSETQ. CDR3 sequence (DNA): TGCGCCAGCAGCCGGGAGACAGGGGAGGAAAAACTGTTTTTT. Its protein is CASSRETGEEKLFF.

This CDR3 is CASSFGGLNNEQFF. The CDR3, as DNA: TGTGCCAGCAGTTTTGGAGGACTAAACAATGAGCAGTTCTTC. This chain uses TRBV27 with TRBJ2-1; TRBD2 might be the D (6 bases). The CDR3 is 14 amino acids. Germline loops: CDR1 MNHEY, CDR2 SMNVEV (reference sequence). Deletions cut 3 bases from V and 5 bases from J, with 11 bases between.

This clone was observed once. V is TRBV25-1 and J is TRBJ2-7; TRBD1 matches at 8 bases. J lost 1 base, V lost 1 base, and 3 bases had no gene match. The CDR3 has 15 amino acids. Per germline, CDR1 MGHDK and CDR2 SYGVNS. The DNA of the CDR3 is TGTGCCAGCAGTGAATTGGGACAGGAGTCCTACGAGCAGTACTTC. Translating it yields CASSELGQESYEQYF.

The chain has TRBV27 and TRBJ2-3; D is undetermined. V was pared by 6 bases and J by 3 bases, with 19 bases between. The CDR3 is 16 amino acids. Looked up from germline, CDR1 is MNHEY and CDR2 is SMNVEV (reference sequence). Written as DNA, the CDR3 is TGTGCCAGCAGCTCCCCCGCCCTAGGTCTGACAGATACGCAGTATTTT. Its protein is CASSSPALGLTDTQYF.

The genes are TRBV21-1 and TRBJ1-4. TRBV21-1 constitutes a pseudogene. The CDR3 is made up of 15 amino acids. The CDR3 DNA reads as TGTGCCAGCAGCAAATCTGGGCAGGGAGGTGAAAAACTGTTTTTT. Protein: CASSKSGQGGEKLFF.

CDR3 DNA: TGTGCCAGCACCCCTGGGACAGCAAGCTCCTACGAGCAGTACTTC. It translates to CASTPGTASSYEQYF. V is TRBV28 and J is TRBJ2-7, with 7 bases identical to TRBD1. V shed 7 bases and J 0 bases; nucleotides not matched to a gene: 9. CDR3 size: 15 residues. Germline V gene lookup returns CDR1 MDHEN and CDR2 SYDVKM.

Only one count was recorded for this clone. The rearrangement joins TRBV19 to TRBJ2-1; the match to TRBD1 covers 9 bases. With 5 bases clipped from V and 4 bases from J, the junction kept 9 bases outside the gene matches. The germline V gene encodes CDR1 LNHDA and CDR2 SQIVND (reference sequence). The CDR3 spans 16 residues. Written as DNA, the CDR3 is TGTGCCAGTAGTGCCCCAACAGGGGGCTGGTACAATGAGCAGTTCTTC. Protein product: CASSAPTGGWYNEQFF.

The rearrangement links TRBV27 to TRBJ2-5, with D tentatively TRBD2 (6 bases). Trimming took off 6 bases at V and 6 bases at J, with 14 bases between the two ends. Germline loops: CDR1 MNHEY, CDR2 SMNVEV (reference sequence). The CDR3 contains 13 residues. The CDR3 reads CASRGRGRQTQYF. CDR3 DNA: TGTGCCAGCAGAGGCCGGGGGAGGCAGACCCAGTACTTC.

The J gene is TRBJ2-5, the V gene TRBV5-1, with 10 bases identical to TRBD1. CDR1 and CDR2 from the germline V gene are SGHRS and YFSETQ. Trimming at V came to 0 bases and at J to 4 bases, leaving 6 bases not matched to a gene. CDR3 length: 16 residues. This CDR3 is CASSLGQGAIGETQYF. The CDR3 DNA sequence: TGCGCCAGCAGCTTGGGACAGGGGGCGATCGGAGAGACCCAGTACTTC.

The genes are TRBV7-3 and TRBJ2-5; TRBD1 aligns across 7 bases. Germline trimming cut 5 bases from V and 5 bases from J; bases unmatched to any gene: 5. The germline V gene has CDR1 SGHTA and CDR2 FQGTGA. The CDR3 length is 13 residues. CDR3 amino acids: CASSPDRLETQYF. Here the CDR3 DNA reads TGTGCCAGCAGCCCGGACAGGCTCGAGACCCAGTACTTC.

V usage is TRBV4-1 and J usage is TRBJ2-5, with D tentatively TRBD1 (6 bases). CDR1 is MGHRA and CDR2 is YSYEKL in the germline V gene. The length of the CDR3 is 18 residues. V lost 3 bases and J 4 bases, leaving 24 bases between the germline ends. CDR3 nucleotides: TGCGCCAGCAGCCACTCGGACGCCGGGACAAGGGTCCTAGAGACCCAGTACTTC. Translation gives CASSHSDAGTRVLETQYF.

The genes are TRBV9 and TRBJ1-5; 9 bases fit TRBD1. The J segment lost 4 bases and the V segment lost 3 bases, leaving 2 bases of the junction unmatched. This CDR3 contains 14 residues. The V gene's germline CDR1 is SGDLS and CDR2 YYNGEE. The CDR3 DNA sequence: TGTGCCAGCAGCGGGGGACAGGGAAATCAGCCCCAGCATTTT. Translating gives CASSGGQGNQPQHF.

This clone came up once. The chain combines TRBV5-4 with TRBJ2-3, with 10 bases identical to TRBD2. After removal of 3 bases from V and 4 bases from J, the junction contained 8 bases not matched to a gene. Germline V gene sequence: CDR1 SGHNT, CDR2 YYREEE (reference sequence). This CDR3 has 16 residues. CDR3 protein: CASSSGGSGGSDTQYF. The CDR3 DNA sequence: TGTGCCAGCAGCTCCGGTGGTAGCGGGGGGTCAGATACGCAGTATTTT.

The rearrangement uses TRBV18 and TRBJ1-4, with unresolved D. Germline V gives CDR1 KGHSH, CDR2 LQKENI. The V gene lost 2 bases and the J gene lost 7 bases, with 11 bases spanning the gap. This CDR3 has 14 residues. The CDR3 sequence is CASSPWEGTEKLFF. In nucleotides, the CDR3 is TGTGCCAGCTCACCATGGGAGGGAACTGAAAAACTGTTTTTT.

The V gene is TRBV11-2, the J gene TRBJ2-7, with TRBD1 matching over 8 bases. Germline V CDR1 and CDR2: SGHAT, FQNNGV. The CDR3 consists of 14 residues. Trimming at V came to 2 bases and at J to 1 base, leaving 1 base not matched to a gene. The CDR3 sequence: CASSLYRGSYEQYF. CDR3 DNA sequence: TGTGCCAGCAGCTTATACAGGGGGTCCTACGAGCAGTACTTC.

DNA for the CDR3: TGTGCCATGGCTAACAGGGGTCAATACAATGAGCAGTTCTTC. Translated, it gives CAMANRGQYNEQFF. The chain couples TRBV10-3 to TRBJ2-1; 7 nucleotides agree with TRBD1. This CDR3 spans 14 amino acids. The V segment lost 9 bases and the J segment 4 bases; nucleotides outside the gene matches: 9. Germline V gene lookup returns CDR1 ENHRY and CDR2 SYGVKD.

This clone showed up just a few times. The chain links TRBV6-1 to TRBJ1-4, with D possibly being TRBD1 (6 bases). The germline V gene encodes CDR1 MNHNS and CDR2 SASEGT. Trimming removed 4 bases at V and 8 bases at J, with 8 bases between. This CDR3 contains 12 residues. The CDR3 nucleotides read TGTGCCAGCAGTGTCAGGGGAGAAAAACTGTTTTTT. Amino acid sequence: CASSVRGEKLFF.

The rearrangement links TRBV10-3 to TRBJ2-4; D ambiguous. The V gene lost 0 bases and the J gene lost 8 bases, with 14 bases spanning the gap. Germline-derived CDR1 and CDR2 are ENHRY and SYGVKD. The CDR3 has 15 residues. CDR3 sequence (DNA): TGTGCCATCAGTGAGTCGTTAGTAACTCGGGACATTCAGTACTTC. Its translation: CAISESLVTRDIQYF.

The CDR3 bases are TGCGCCAGCAGCCAAGATTGGGATAGCGGGGGGCAAGATACGCAGTATTTT. This encodes CASSQDWDSGGQDTQYF. The chain uses TRBV4-3 and TRBJ2-3; 10 nucleotides agree with TRBD2. The CDR3 covers 17 residues. Germline-derived CDR1 and CDR2 are LGHNA and YSLEER. Losses at the gene ends were 0 bases for V and 5 bases for J; bases not matched to a gene: 8.

This clone occurred a few times. The rearrangement joins TRBV10-3 to TRBJ1-1; no clear D. This CDR3 is 14 amino acids long. CDR1 ENHRY and CDR2 SYGVKD come from the germline V gene. V lost 0 bases to trimming and J lost 4 bases, with 9 bases between them. The CDR3 region has the DNA TGTGCCATCAGTGAGTCGAGAACGTTCACTGAAGCTTTCTTT. Translating gives CAISESRTFTEAFF.

The rearrangement joins TRBV15 to TRBJ1-2; no firm D call. Trimming removed 5 bases from V and 0 bases from J, with 7 bases in between. The CDR3 length is 13 residues. Germline-derived CDR1 and CDR2 are LNHNV and YYDKDF (reference sequence). The CDR3 coding sequence is TGTGCCACCAGCCCTGTCTCTAACTATGGCTACACCTTC. Protein: CATSPVSNYGYTF.

V usage is TRBV9 and J usage is TRBJ1-2, with no clear D. Looked up from germline, CDR1 is SGDLS and CDR2 is YYNGEE. CDR3 length equals 14 residues. Trimming left V 3 bases short and J 7 bases short, with 16 bases between. CDR3 coding DNA: TGTGCCAGCAGCGCTACCGGCCAGAGCGCTGGCTACACCTTC. Amino acids: CASSATGQSAGYTF. Full variable domain (remainder filled in from reference TRBV9 and TRBJ1-2): DSGVTQTPKHLITATGQRVTLRCSPRSGDLSVYWYQQSLDQGLQFLIQYYNGEERAKGNILERFSAQQFPDLHSELNLSSLELGDSALYFCASSATGQSAGYTFGSGTRLTVV.